Below, 30 T cell receptor beta chains from the same sample are listed, as sequenced in a study of OX40 agonist ivuxolimab in advanced cancers. Libraries were prepared by immunoSEQ multiplex PCR; TCRdb keeps only in-frame clonotypes and omits some of them. The table shows some 45,000 clones, with around 80% occurring only once. The source material was CD4+ or CD8+ T cells sorted from blood, sampled in a trial of the OX40 agonist ivuxolimab. The receptors come from an adult with an advanced solid tumor such as melanoma, head and neck, liver or kidney cancer.

This chain connects TRBV28 to TRBJ1-4; 8 bases are a match to TRBD1. V gave up 6 bases and J gave up 7 bases; unmatched junction bases: 10. Germline CDR1 is MDHEN and CDR2 is SYDVKM. There are 15 residues in the CDR3. The CDR3 DNA reads TGTGCCAGCAGCCTCCCGACAGGGGAAGTTGAAAAACTGTTTTTT. This encodes CASSLPTGEVEKLFF.

This rearrangement joins TRBV18 to TRBJ1-2, with TRBD1 as a possible D gene (5 bases). This CDR3 region has 14 residues. Trimming took 6 bases from V and 6 from J, leaving 17 bases between them. Germline CDR1 KGHSH, CDR2 LQKENI. Written as DNA, the CDR3 is TGTGCCAGCTCCCCCGTGGACCAGGGCCATGGCTACACCTTC. Its translation is CASSPVDQGHGYTF.

This sequence joins TRBV6-1 and TRBJ2-1; TRBD1 matches at 9 bases. CDR3 length: 15 residues. Per the germline V gene, CDR1 is MNHNS and CDR2 is SASEGT. After removal of 11 bases from V and 7 bases from J, the junction contained 15 bases not matched to a gene. The CDR3 region is CAAAEPGQGTNEQFF. CDR3 in DNA: TGTGCCGCCGCAGAACCGGGACAGGGTACAAATGAGCAGTTCTTC.

The chain couples TRBV25-1 to TRBJ2-7; a weak D match, TRBD1 (6 bases). V lost 6 bases to trimming and J lost 0 bases, with 12 bases between them. The CDR3 has 14 residues. The V gene's germline CDR1 is MGHDK and CDR2 SYGVNS. DNA of the CDR3: TGTGCCAGCAGGGACAGCTTGAGCTCCTACGAGCAGTACTTC. Amino acid sequence: CASRDSLSSYEQYF.

The rearrangement joins TRBV5-1 to TRBJ1-3, with TRBD1 identical over 7 bases. Per the germline V gene, CDR1 is SGHRS and CDR2 is YFSETQ. The CDR3 totals 15 residues. V lost 4 bases and J lost 0; bases outside the gene matches: 4. The CDR3 protein is CASSAGQASGNTIYF. In DNA form, the CDR3 reads TGCGCCAGCAGCGCCGGACAGGCCTCTGGAAACACCATATATTTT.

This chain uses TRBV9 with TRBJ2-1, with 9 bases aligning to TRBD2. The CDR3 consists of 15 residues. In germline, CDR1 is SGDLS, CDR2 YYNGEE. Unmatched junction bases numbered 8, after V lost 2 bases and J lost 8 bases. The CDR3 nucleotides read TGTGCCAGCAGCGTCGGGGCGGGAGGGCCGGATGAGCAGTTCTTC. Translated, it gives CASSVGAGGPDEQFF.

The chain is built from TRBV18 and TRBJ2-5; D remains ambiguous. Trimming cost V 3 bases and J 2 bases, with 7 bases left between them. There are 13 residues in the CDR3. CDR1 is KGHSH and CDR2 is LQKENI in the germline V gene. In nucleotides, the CDR3 is TGTGCCAGCTCACCGACTCTTCAAGAGACCCAGTACTTC. Encoded protein: CASSPTLQETQYF.

The chain carries TRBV27 and TRBJ2-1; D possibly corresponds to TRBD2 (6 bases). The germline V and J ends were trimmed by 0 bases and 10 bases, with 10 bases remaining between them. Germline CDR1 and CDR2: MNHEY and SMNVEV (reference sequence). The CDR3 has 13 residues. CDR3 nucleotide sequence: TGTGCCAGCAGTTTATCGCGGGATTCAGAGCAGTTCTTC. Protein product: CASSLSRDSEQFF.

V is TRBV11-2 and J is TRBJ1-1; 8 positions agree with TRBD1. The trim removed 4 bases at V and 9 bases at J, leaving 7 bases unmatched. Germline assignment: CDR1 SGHAT and CDR2 FQNNGV. This CDR3 spans 13 amino acids. CDR3 DNA sequence: TGTGCCAGCAGCTCAAACCGGGACAGGAAAGCTTTCTTT. It encodes CASSSNRDRKAFF.

This chain joins TRBV6-1 and TRBJ1-1, with 11 bases identical to TRBD1. The germline V gene has CDR1 MNHNS and CDR2 SASEGT. There are 16 residues in the CDR3. V lost 5 bases and J lost 0; bases outside the gene matches: 5. The CDR3 loop reads CASSKGTGGLNTEAFF. CDR3 DNA sequence: TGTGCCAGCAGTAAAGGGACAGGGGGTTTGAACACTGAAGCTTTCTTT.

V gene TRBV7-2 combines with J gene TRBJ2-1; D may be TRBD2 (5 bases). Per the germline V gene, CDR1 is SGHTA and CDR2 is FQGNSA. The CDR3 runs to 15 residues. With 5 bases removed from V and 5 bases from J, the gap between germline ends came to 16 bases. The CDR3 region has the DNA TGTGCCAGCAGCGGCGAGGGTTTAGGAAACAATGAGCAGTTCTTC. This sequence encodes CASSGEGLGNNEQFF.

The table lists this clone with a few counts. An end of the junction differs from the germline gene, which may be a read error. The chain couples TRBV28 to TRBJ1-2, with D perhaps matching TRBD1 (6 bases). CDR3 length: 14 amino acids. Germline assignment: CDR1 MDHEN and CDR2 SYDVKM. CDR3 DNA sequence: TGTGCCAGCAGTTTCCGAGACAGGAACTACGGCTACACCTTC. Its protein is CASSFRDRNYGYTF.

The rearrangement joins TRBV19 to TRBJ1-3; D gene uncertain. V was trimmed by 4 bases and J by 0 bases, leaving 10 bases between them. Looked up from germline, CDR1 is LNHDA and CDR2 is SQIVND (reference sequence). This CDR3 has 15 amino acids. The CDR3 spells CASSTMSSSGNTIYF. The CDR3 DNA reads TGTGCCAGTAGTACCATGAGCAGCTCTGGAAACACCATATATTTT.

The sample holds a few counts of this clone. V and J are TRBV6-5 and TRBJ2-7, with TRBD2 matching over 7 bases. CDR1 is MNHEY and CDR2 is SVGAGI in the germline V gene. The CDR3 sequence is 16 residues long. V shed 1 base, J shed 4 bases, and the junction held 10 bases outside the gene matches. This CDR3 reads CASSYFPGGSGYEQYF. The CDR3 DNA is TGTGCCAGCAGTTACTTTCCCGGGGGTAGCGGGTACGAGCAGTACTTC.

The chain has TRBV9 and TRBJ2-2; D not resolved. CDR1 SGDLS and CDR2 YYNGEE come from the germline V gene. CDR3 length equals 12 residues. The V end lost 4 bases, the J end lost 3 bases, and 4 bases lay between the germline ends. CDR3 nucleotide sequence: TGTGCCAGCAGCTCGCACACCGGGGAGCTGTTTTTT. Its protein product is CASSSHTGELFF.

The CDR3 DNA reads TGTGCCAGCAGCCCTTACCCACTAGCGGTCAGCTCCTACAATGAGCAGTTCTTC. Translating gives CASSPYPLAVSSYNEQFF. J is TRBJ2-1 and V is TRBV14; 8 bases line up with TRBD2. Germline values: CDR1 SGHDN, CDR2 FVKESK. Trimming cost V 4 bases and J 0 bases; bases outside gene matches: 11. The CDR3 length is 18 residues.

The CDR3 sequence: CASRQGKVHEQYF. Written as DNA, the CDR3 is TGTGCCAGTCGACAGGGAAAGGTTCACGAGCAGTACTTC. The chain is built from TRBV2 and TRBJ2-7, with 7 bases that match TRBD1. This CDR3 is 13 amino acids long. Germline CDR1 is SNHLY and CDR2 is FYNNEI. After removal of 9 bases from V and 5 bases from J, the junction contained 10 bases not matched to a gene.

The gene calls are TRBV5-8 and TRBJ1-4, with D possibly being TRBD1 (6 bases). This CDR3 contains 16 residues. Germline assignment: CDR1 SGHTS and CDR2 YDEGEE. V dropped 1 base and J dropped 8 bases, with 18 bases sitting between them. The CDR3 bases are TGTGCCAGCAGCTTGAGAGGTACAGGGTCAAGAGAAAAACTGTTTTTT. Protein: CASSLRGTGSREKLFF.

V usage is TRBV5-1 and J usage is TRBJ2-1; 7 nucleotides line up with TRBD2. CDR3 length: 14 amino acids. Germline assignment: CDR1 SGHRS and CDR2 YFSETQ. After removal of 0 bases from V and 10 bases from J, the junction contained 7 bases not matched to a gene. The CDR3 reads CASSLALGRDEQFF. For the CDR3, the DNA is TGCGCCAGCAGCTTGGCCTTGGGGAGGGACGAGCAGTTCTTC.

The chain recombines TRBV28 with TRBJ2-2; 12 bases agree with TRBD2. Germline CDR1 and CDR2: MDHEN and SYDVKM. The J segment lost 2 bases and the V segment lost 10 bases, leaving 2 bases of the junction unmatched. The CDR3 has 14 amino acids. In nucleotides, the CDR3 is TGTGCCACCGGACTAGCGGGAAACACCGGGGAGCTGTTTTTT. This encodes CATGLAGNTGELFF.

V gene TRBV28 combines with J gene TRBJ1-2, with 12 bases matching TRBD1. The J segment lost 5 bases and the V segment lost 5 bases, leaving 12 bases of the junction unmatched. Germline V gene lookup returns CDR1 MDHEN and CDR2 SYDVKM. The CDR3 runs 17 residues. CDR3 DNA: TGTGCCAGCAGTGCCGGGGGGACAGGGGGCGCGTTTTATGGCTACACCTTC. Its protein product is CASSAGGTGGAFYGYTF.

The chain has TRBV7-2 and TRBJ2-1; 8 bases fit TRBD2. V shed 6 bases, J shed 7 bases, and the junction held 5 bases outside the gene matches. Germline V gene lookup returns CDR1 SGHTA and CDR2 FQGNSA. The CDR3 sequence is 13 residues long. CDR3 in DNA: TGTGCCAGCAGATTTAGCGGGGTGAATGAGCAGTTCTTC. It yields the protein CASRFSGVNEQFF. Combining the CDR3 with reference TRBV7-2 and TRBJ2-1 gives the whole variable domain GAGVSQSPSNKVTEKGKDVELRCDPISGHTALYWYRQSLGQGLEFLIYFQGNSAPDKSGLPSDRFSAERTGGSVSTLTIQRTQQEDSAVYLCASRFSGVNEQFFGPGTRLTVL.

The genes are TRBV11-2 and TRBJ2-7, with TRBD2 identical over 11 bases. Looked up from germline, CDR1 is SGHAT and CDR2 is FQNNGV. Trimming removed 4 bases from V and 5 bases from J; junction bases left unmatched: 10. The CDR3 is 16 amino acids. Here the CDR3 DNA reads TGTGCCAGCAGCTCCCCTTCCGGACTAGCGGGCCACGAGCAGTACTTC. It is translated as CASSSPSGLAGHEQYF.

This clone was seen only once. The V and J genes are TRBV19 and TRBJ2-7; 10 bases are shared with TRBD1. CDR3 length: 15 residues. Losses at the gene ends were 4 bases for V and 0 bases for J; bases not matched to a gene: 3. Per the germline V gene, CDR1 is LNHDA and CDR2 is SQIVND (reference sequence). The CDR3 nucleotides are TGTGCCAGTAGTAGGAGACAGGGGGCCTCCTACGAGCAGTACTTC. Its protein product is CASSRRQGASYEQYF.

This chain links TRBV30 with TRBJ1-4; no definite D call. Per the germline V gene, CDR1 is GTSNPN and CDR2 is SVGIG (reference sequence). The CDR3 totals 14 residues. V shed 4 bases and J shed 0 bases, with 9 bases lying between them. This CDR3 reads CAWKGQATNEKLFF. The DNA of the CDR3 is TGTGCCTGGAAGGGCCAAGCAACTAATGAAAAACTGTTTTTT.

The gene calls are TRBV28 and TRBJ1-2; possible D gene TRBD1, 6 bases. This CDR3 contains 14 residues. V lost 6 bases and J lost 8, with 19 bases in between. Looked up from germline, CDR1 is MDHEN and CDR2 is SYDVKM. CDR3 loop: CASSLRTAVVGYTF. CDR3 coding DNA: TGTGCCAGCAGCCTCAGGACAGCCGTGGTGGGCTACACCTTC.

This chain links TRBV7-9 with TRBJ1-3, with TRBD1 as a possible D gene (5 bases). CDR3 length: 15 amino acids. Trimming stripped 5 bases from V and 5 bases from J, with 16 bases between. The V gene's germline CDR1 is SEHNR and CDR2 FQNEAQ (reference sequence). The CDR3 DNA follows: TGTGCCAGCAGCCACACCGGGACTACAAGAAACACCATATATTTT. It codes for CASSHTGTTRNTIYF.

The chain combines TRBV29-1 with TRBJ1-1; D is possibly TRBD1 (5 bases). Germline CDR1 and CDR2: SQVTM and ANQGSEA. The CDR3 extends over 12 amino acids. V shed 5 bases and J shed 2 bases, with 9 bases lying between them. CDR3 in DNA: TGCAGCGTTTGCCAGGGAAACACTGAAGCTTTCTTT. Residues: CSVCQGNTEAFF.

V gene TRBV9 combines with J gene TRBJ1-3; 10 bases fit TRBD1. V dropped 3 bases and J dropped 6; count of bases not matched to a gene: 6. This CDR3 comprises 15 residues. Germline V gene data show CDR1 as SGDLS and CDR2 as YYNGEE. The DNA of the CDR3 is TGTGCCAGCAGCGCTTCCGGGACAGGGGTAAACACCATATATTTT. Amino acids: CASSASGTGVNTIYF.

The V and J genes are TRBV9 and TRBJ2-2, with TRBD1 identical over 9 bases. The CDR3 covers 15 residues. The ends lost 2 bases at V and 4 bases at J; junction bases unmatched: 3. The germline gives CDR1 SGDLS, CDR2 YYNGEE. The CDR3 here is CASSVGQGSTGELFF. The CDR3 DNA is TGTGCCAGCAGCGTTGGACAGGGGTCCACCGGGGAGCTGTTTTTT.